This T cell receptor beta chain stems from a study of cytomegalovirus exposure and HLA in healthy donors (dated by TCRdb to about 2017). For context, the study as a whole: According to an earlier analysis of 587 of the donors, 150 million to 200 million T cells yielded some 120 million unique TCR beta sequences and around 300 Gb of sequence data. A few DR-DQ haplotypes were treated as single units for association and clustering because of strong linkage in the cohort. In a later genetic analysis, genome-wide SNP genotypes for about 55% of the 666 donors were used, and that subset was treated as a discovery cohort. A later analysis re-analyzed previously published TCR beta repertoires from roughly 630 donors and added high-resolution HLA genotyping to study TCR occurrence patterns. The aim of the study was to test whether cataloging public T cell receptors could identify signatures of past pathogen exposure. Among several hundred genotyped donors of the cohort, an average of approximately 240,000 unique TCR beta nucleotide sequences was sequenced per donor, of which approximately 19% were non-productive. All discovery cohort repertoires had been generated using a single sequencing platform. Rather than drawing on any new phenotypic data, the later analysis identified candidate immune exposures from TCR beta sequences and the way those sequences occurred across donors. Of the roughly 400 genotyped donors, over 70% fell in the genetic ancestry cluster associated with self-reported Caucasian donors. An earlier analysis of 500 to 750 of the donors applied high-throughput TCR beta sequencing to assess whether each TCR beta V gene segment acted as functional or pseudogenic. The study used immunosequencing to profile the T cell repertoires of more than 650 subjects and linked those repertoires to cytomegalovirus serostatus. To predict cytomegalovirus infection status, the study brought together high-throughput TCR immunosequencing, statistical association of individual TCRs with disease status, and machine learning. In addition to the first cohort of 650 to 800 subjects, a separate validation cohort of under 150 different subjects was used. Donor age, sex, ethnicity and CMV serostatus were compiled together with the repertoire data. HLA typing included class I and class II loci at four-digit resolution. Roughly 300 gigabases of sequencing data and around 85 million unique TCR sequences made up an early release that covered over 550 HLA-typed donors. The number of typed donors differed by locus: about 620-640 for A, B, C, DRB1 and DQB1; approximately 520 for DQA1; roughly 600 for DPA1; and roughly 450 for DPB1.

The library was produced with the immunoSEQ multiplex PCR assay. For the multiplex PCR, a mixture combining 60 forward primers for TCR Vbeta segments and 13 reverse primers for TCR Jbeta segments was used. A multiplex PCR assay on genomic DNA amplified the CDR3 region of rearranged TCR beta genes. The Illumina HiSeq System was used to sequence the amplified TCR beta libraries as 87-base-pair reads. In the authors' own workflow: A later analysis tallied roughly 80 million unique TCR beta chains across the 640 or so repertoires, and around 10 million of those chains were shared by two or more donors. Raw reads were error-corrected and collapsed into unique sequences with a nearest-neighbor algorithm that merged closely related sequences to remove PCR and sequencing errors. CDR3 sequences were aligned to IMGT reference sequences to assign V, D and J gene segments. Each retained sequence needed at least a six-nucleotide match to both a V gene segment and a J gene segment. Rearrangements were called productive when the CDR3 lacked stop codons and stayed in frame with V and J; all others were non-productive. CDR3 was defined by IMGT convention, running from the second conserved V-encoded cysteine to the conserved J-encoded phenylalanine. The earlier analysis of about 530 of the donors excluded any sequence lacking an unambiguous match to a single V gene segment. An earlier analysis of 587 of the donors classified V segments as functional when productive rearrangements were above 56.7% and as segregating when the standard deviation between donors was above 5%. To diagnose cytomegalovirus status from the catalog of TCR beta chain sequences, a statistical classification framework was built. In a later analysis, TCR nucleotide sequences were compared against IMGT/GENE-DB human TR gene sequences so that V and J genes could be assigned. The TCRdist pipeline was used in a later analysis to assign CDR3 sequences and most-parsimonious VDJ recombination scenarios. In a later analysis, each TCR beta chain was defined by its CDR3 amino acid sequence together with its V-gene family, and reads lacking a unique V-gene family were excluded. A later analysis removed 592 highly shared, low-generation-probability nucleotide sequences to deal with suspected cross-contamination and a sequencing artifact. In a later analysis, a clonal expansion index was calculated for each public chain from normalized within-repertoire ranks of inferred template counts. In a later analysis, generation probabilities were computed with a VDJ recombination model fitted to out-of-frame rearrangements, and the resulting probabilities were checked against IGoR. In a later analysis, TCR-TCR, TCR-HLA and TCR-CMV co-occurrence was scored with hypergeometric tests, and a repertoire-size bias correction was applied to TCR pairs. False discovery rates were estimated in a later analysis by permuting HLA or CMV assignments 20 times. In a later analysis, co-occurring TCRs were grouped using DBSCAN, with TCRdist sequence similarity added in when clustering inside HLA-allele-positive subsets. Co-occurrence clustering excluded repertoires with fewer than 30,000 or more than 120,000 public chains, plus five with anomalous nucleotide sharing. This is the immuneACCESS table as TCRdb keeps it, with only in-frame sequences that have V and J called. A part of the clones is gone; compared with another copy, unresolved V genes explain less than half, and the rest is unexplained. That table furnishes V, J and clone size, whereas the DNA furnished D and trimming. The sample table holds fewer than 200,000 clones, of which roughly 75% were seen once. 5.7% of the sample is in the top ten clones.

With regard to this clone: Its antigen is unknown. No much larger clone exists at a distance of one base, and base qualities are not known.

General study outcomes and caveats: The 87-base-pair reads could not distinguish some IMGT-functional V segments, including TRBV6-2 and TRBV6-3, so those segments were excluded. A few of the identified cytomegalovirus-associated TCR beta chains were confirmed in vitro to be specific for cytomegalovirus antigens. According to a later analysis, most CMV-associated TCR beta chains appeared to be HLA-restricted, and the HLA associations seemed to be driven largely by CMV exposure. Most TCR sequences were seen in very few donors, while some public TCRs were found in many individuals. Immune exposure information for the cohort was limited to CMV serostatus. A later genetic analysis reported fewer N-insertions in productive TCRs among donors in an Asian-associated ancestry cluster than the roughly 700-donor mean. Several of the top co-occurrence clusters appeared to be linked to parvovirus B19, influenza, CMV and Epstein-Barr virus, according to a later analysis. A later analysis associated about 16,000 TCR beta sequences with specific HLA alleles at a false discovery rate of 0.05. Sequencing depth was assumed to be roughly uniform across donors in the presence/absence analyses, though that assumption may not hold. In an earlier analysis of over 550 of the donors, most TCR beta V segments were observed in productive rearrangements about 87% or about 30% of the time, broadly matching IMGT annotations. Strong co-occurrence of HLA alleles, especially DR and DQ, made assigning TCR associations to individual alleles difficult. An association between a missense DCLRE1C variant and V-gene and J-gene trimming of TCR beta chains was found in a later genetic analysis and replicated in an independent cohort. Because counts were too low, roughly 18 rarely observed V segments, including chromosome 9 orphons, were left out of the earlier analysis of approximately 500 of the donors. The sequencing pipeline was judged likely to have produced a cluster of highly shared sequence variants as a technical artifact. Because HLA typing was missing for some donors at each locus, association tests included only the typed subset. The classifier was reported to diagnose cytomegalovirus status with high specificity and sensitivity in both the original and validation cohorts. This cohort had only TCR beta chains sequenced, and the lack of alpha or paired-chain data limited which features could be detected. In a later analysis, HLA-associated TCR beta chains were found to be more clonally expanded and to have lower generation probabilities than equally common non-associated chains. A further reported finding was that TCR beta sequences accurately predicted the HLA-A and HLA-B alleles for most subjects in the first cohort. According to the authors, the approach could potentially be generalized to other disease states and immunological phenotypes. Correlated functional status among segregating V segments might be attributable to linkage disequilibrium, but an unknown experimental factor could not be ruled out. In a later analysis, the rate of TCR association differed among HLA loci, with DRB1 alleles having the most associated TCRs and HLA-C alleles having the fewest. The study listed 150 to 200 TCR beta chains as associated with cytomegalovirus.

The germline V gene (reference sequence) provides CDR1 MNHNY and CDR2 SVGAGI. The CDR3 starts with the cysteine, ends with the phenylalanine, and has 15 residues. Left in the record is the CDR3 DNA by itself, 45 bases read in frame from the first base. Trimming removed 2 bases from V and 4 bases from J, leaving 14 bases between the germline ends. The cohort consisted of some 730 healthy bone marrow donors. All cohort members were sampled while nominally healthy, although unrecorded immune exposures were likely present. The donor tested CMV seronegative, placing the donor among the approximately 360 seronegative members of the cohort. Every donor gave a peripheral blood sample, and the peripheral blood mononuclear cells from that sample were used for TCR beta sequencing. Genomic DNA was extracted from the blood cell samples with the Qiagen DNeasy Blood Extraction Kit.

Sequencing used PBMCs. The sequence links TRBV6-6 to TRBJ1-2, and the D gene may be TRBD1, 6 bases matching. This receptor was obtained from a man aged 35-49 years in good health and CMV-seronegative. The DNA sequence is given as TGTGCCAGCAGTTACGAGACAGGTATCCCCTATGGCTACACCTTC. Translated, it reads CASSYETGIPYGYTF.